This T cell receptor beta chain was observed in a study of identical twins. TCRdb reprocessed the 5' RACE reads via MiXCR and lists one record per CDR3 protein. The data contain more than 350,000 distinct CDR3 sequences, approximately 9.1% of them singletons. In this sample, this clonotype turned up a few times. The antigen remains unidentified. V dropped 5 bases and J dropped 6 bases, with 18 bases sitting between them. Germline V gene sequence: CDR1 SGHRS, CDR2 YFSETQ. The CDR3 consists of 14 residues. Study-level findings and limits: Whereas memory repertoires showed no such difference, abundant cord blood beta clonotypes carried fewer insertions. In monozygotic twins, models underestimated the sharing of out-of-frame TCR alpha. Because invariant MAIT and iNKT cells could be present, zero-insertion analyses could be partly confounded.

The sequencing input was naive T cells sorted from blood. This sequence was found in a woman between 45 and 60 years old in good health. The chain couples TRBV5-1 to TRBJ2-7, with D possibly called TRBD1 or TRBD2 (5 bases each). CDR3 region: CASSYGTTVSEQYV. The DNA of the CDR3 is TGCGCCAGCAGTTACGGGACCACGGTGTCCGAGCAGTACGTC.